The 29 T cell receptor beta chains below were found in one sample sequenced in a study of monozygotic twins with inflammatory bowel disease. Each CDR3 protein gets one entry in TCRdb, which reprocessed the 5' RACE reads and gives no DNA. The table gives 400,000 or so distinct CDR3 sequences; the top ten clones make up 2% to 3% of it. The material sequenced was blood. The receptor set was obtained from a human donor with ulcerative colitis or Crohn's disease, or a healthy co-twin of an affected twin (not recorded which).

This chain joins TRBV7-2 and TRBJ1-5; absent DNA, TCRdb's TRBD1 call cannot be checked. Germline CDR1 and CDR2: SGHTA and FQGNSA. The CDR3 is 15 amino acids. Here the CDR3 reads CASSLQGTEGQPQHF.

The V gene is TRBV9, the J gene TRBJ2-5; TCRdb gives TRBD2 as the D gene, but with no DNA this cannot be confirmed. The germline gives CDR1 SGDLS, CDR2 YYNGEE. There are 18 residues in the CDR3. The CDR3: CASSAAGTSGGPQETQYF. The full variable domain, its missing parts supplied by reference TRBV9 and TRBJ2-5, is DSGVTQTPKHLITATGQRVTLRCSPRSGDLSVYWYQQSLDQGLQFLIQYYNGEERAKGNILERFSAQQFPDLHSELNLSSLELGDSALYFCASSAAGTSGGPQETQYFGPGTRLLVL.

V usage is TRBV9 and J usage is TRBJ2-3. The CDR3 sequence is 15 residues long. From germline, CDR1 is SGDLS and CDR2 YYNGEE. The CDR3 sequence: CASSVRGILGDTQYF. The whole variable domain, filled in from reference TRBV9 and TRBJ2-3, reads DSGVTQTPKHLITATGQRVTLRCSPRSGDLSVYWYQQSLDQGLQFLIQYYNGEERAKGNILERFSAQQFPDLHSELNLSSLELGDSALYFCASSVRGILGDTQYFGPGTRLTVL.

V usage is TRBV6-1 and J usage is TRBJ1-5. Germline V gene sequence: CDR1 MNHNS, CDR2 SASEGT. This CDR3 is 15 amino acids long. The CDR3 region is CASSENDGGYQPQHF.

CDR3 region: CASSFGQGGRETQYF. The chain recombines TRBV28 with TRBJ2-5; the D gene TCRdb calls, TRBD1, cannot be checked with no DNA. The CDR3 length is 15 residues. The V gene's germline CDR1 is MDHEN and CDR2 SYDVKM.

The chain recombines TRBV24-1 with TRBJ2-1. The CDR3 consists of 12 residues. Germline CDR1 is KGHDR and CDR2 is SFDVKD. The chain's CDR3 is CATSDLRNEQFF.

CDR3 sequence reads: CASSTGPAATGELFF. V gene TRBV6-1 combines with J gene TRBJ2-2; TCRdb proposes TRBD1, but this gene call is untestable without DNA. The V gene's germline CDR1 is MNHNS and CDR2 SASEGT. The CDR3 runs 15 residues.

This chain uses TRBV7-2 with TRBJ2-7. Germline CDR1 is SGHTA and CDR2 is FQGNSA. The CDR3 loop spans 14 amino acids. CDR3 sequence: CASSSQGAPTEQYF.

This sequence joins TRBV5-6 and TRBJ2-1; checking the TCRdb D call of TRBD1 is not possible without DNA. CDR1 SGHDT and CDR2 YYEEEE come from the germline V gene. The CDR3 has 17 amino acids. The CDR3 protein is CASSLGRQSFSYNEQFF.

This chain connects TRBV5-1 to TRBJ1-1; the TRBD1 assignment by TCRdb is unverifiable without DNA. The CDR3 length is 14 residues. Germline CDR1 SGHRS, CDR2 YFSETQ. CDR3 in amino acids: CASSLEGGATEAFF. Supplemented by reference TRBV5-1 and TRBJ1-1, the full variable domain reads KAGVTQTPRYLIKTRGQQVTLSCSPISGHRSVSWYQQTPGQGLQFLFEYFSETQRNKGNFPGRFSGRQFSNSRSEMNVSTLELGDSALYLCASSLEGGATEAFFGQGTRLTVV.

The chain carries TRBV12-3 or TRBV12-4 and TRBJ2-5; without DNA, the TCRdb call of TRBD1 cannot be checked. The CDR3 is 15 residues long. CDR3 sequence: CASSYLTGSQETQYF.

The chain combines TRBV2 with TRBJ2-6; the TRBD1 assignment by TCRdb is unverifiable without DNA. The length of the CDR3 is 21 residues. CDR1 and CDR2 from the germline V gene are SNHLY and FYNNEI. CDR3 amino acids: CASRAKPYPTGGSAGANVLTF.

CDR3 residues: CASPGTGGTEAFF. The chain recombines TRBV2 with TRBJ1-1; TCRdb proposes TRBD1, but this gene call is untestable without DNA. Germline assignment: CDR1 SNHLY and CDR2 FYNNEI. The CDR3 runs 13 residues. The variable domain in full, completed from reference TRBV2 and TRBJ1-1, reads EPEVTQTPSHQVTQMGQEVILRCVPISNHLYFYWYRQILGQKVEFLVSFYNNEISEKSEIFDDQFSVERPDGSNFTLKIRSTKLEDSAMYFCASPGTGGTEAFFGQGTRLTVV.

The chain couples TRBV6-1 to TRBJ2-7; lacking DNA, the TRBD2 call made by TCRdb goes unchecked. The CDR3 is 15 amino acids. From germline, CDR1 is MNHNS and CDR2 SASEGT. CDR3 amino acids: CASRQPGLAGYEQYF.

The genes are TRBV7-2 and TRBJ2-1; as DNA is missing, the TRBD2 call by TCRdb cannot be tested. The CDR3 runs 16 residues. CDR1 and CDR2 from the germline V gene are SGHTA and FQGNSA. CDR3 sequence: CASSLVVGQSTGEQFF.

J is TRBJ2-7 and V is TRBV18. The CDR3 runs 15 residues. Per the germline V gene, CDR1 is KGHSH and CDR2 is LQKENI. The CDR3 sequence is CASSPSANPYYEQYF.

This sequence joins TRBV5-6 and TRBJ2-7. CDR1 and CDR2 from the germline V gene are SGHDT and YYEEEE. The CDR3 extends over 13 amino acids. The CDR3 sequence is CASSLANNYEQYF.

V gene TRBV5-6 combines with J gene TRBJ2-1. CDR1 and CDR2 (germline): SGHDT, YYEEEE. The CDR3 length is 17 residues. The CDR3 protein is CASSFIPVVSSYNEQFF. The variable domain in full, with the rest retrieved from reference TRBV5-6 and TRBJ2-1, is DAGVTQSPTHLIKTRGQQVTLRCSPKSGHDTVSWYQQALGQGPQFIFQYYEEEERQRGNFPDRFSGHQFPNYSSELNVNALLLGDSALYLCASSFIPVVSSYNEQFFGPGTRLTVL.

The CDR3 sequence is CASRVSGANVLTF. The chain has TRBV27 and TRBJ2-6; TCRdb lists TRBD1, though no DNA is available to test this call. The CDR3 has 13 residues. Germline lookup yields CDR1 MNHEY and CDR2 SMNVEV (reference sequence).

The chain combines TRBV7-2 with TRBJ2-6; with no DNA, the TCRdb D assignment of TRBD1 cannot be verified. Germline CDR1 reads SGHTA; CDR2 reads FQGNSA. This CDR3 has 14 amino acids. The CDR3 is CASRSGSGANVLTF.

The chain combines TRBV12-3 or TRBV12-4 with TRBJ2-1; TCRdb selects TRBD2, and the lack of DNA leaves this call unchecked. The CDR3 runs to 16 residues. The chain's CDR3 is CASSLGTSGRDGEQFF.

The V gene is TRBV19, the J gene TRBJ1-5; lacking DNA, the TRBD1 call made by TCRdb goes unchecked. CDR3 length equals 20 residues. The germline V gene has CDR1 LNHDA and CDR2 SQIVND (reference sequence). The CDR3 is CASSIDPPLRGLWKNQPQHF.

The chain employs TRBV7-2 and TRBJ2-2. The CDR3 is made up of 16 amino acids. CDR1 is SGHTA, CDR2 FQGNSA, per germline. The CDR3 sequence is CASSLFALLYTGELFF.

This sequence joins TRBV6-1 and TRBJ1-5; the TRBD1 assignment by TCRdb is unverifiable without DNA. CDR1 and CDR2 (germline): MNHNS, SASEGT. CDR3 length: 18 residues. The CDR3 protein is CASSKGTGVNGGNQPQHF.

The chain combines TRBV5-6 with TRBJ1-2. Per the germline V gene, CDR1 is SGHDT and CDR2 is YYEEEE. This CDR3 contains 13 residues. The CDR3 loop reads CASCRRINYGYTF. The full variable domain, completed using reference TRBV5-6 and TRBJ1-2, is DAGVTQSPTHLIKTRGQQVTLRCSPKSGHDTVSWYQQALGQGPQFIFQYYEEEERQRGNFPDRFSGHQFPNYSSELNVNALLLGDSALYLCASCRRINYGYTFGSGTRLTVV.

The chain links TRBV5-1 to TRBJ2-7. CDR3 size: 13 residues. Germline V gives CDR1 SGHRS, CDR2 YFSETQ. CDR3 protein: CASSKEGAYEQYF.

The rearrangement joins TRBV7-2 to TRBJ2-3; the TRBD2 assignment by TCRdb is unverifiable without DNA. This CDR3 is built from 16 residues. CDR1 is SGHTA, CDR2 FQGNSA, per germline. The CDR3 sequence: CASSLGASPLTDTQYF.

The chain recombines TRBV5-6 with TRBJ1-2. Germline V lookup: CDR1 SGHDT, CDR2 YYEEEE. CDR3 size: 14 residues. The CDR3 spells CASSPRGSNYGYTF.

The chain joins TRBV18 to TRBJ2-1; TCRdb's D call, TRBD1, is unchecked because there is no DNA. Germline V gives CDR1 KGHSH, CDR2 LQKENI. The length of the CDR3 is 14 residues. The CDR3: CASSRQGSYNEQFF.